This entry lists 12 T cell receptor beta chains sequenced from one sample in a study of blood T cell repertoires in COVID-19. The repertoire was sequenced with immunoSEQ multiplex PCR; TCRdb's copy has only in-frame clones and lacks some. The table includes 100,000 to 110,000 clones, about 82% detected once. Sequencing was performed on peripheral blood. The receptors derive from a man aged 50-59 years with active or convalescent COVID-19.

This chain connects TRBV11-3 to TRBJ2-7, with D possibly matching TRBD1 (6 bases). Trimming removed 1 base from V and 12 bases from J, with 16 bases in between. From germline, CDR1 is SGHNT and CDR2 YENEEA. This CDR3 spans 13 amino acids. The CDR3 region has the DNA TGTGCCAGCAGCTTAGGGTCAGGGGATGTTGGGTACTTC. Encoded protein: CASSLGSGDVGYF.

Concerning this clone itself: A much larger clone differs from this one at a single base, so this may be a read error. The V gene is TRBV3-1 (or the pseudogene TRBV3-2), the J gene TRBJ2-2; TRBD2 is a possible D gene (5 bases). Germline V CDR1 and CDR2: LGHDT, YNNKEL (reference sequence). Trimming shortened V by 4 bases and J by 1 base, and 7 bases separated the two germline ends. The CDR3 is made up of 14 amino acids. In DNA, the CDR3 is TGTGCCAGCAGCCCCCGGGGGAACACCGGGGAGCTGTTTTTT. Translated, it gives CASSPRGNTGELFF.

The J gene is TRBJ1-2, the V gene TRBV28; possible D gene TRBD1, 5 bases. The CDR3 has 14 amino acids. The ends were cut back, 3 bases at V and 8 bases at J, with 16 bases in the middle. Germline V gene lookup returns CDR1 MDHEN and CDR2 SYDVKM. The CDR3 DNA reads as TGTGCCAGCAGTTTGGGGGACTCACGAGGGGGCTACACCTTC. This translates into CASSLGDSRGGYTF.

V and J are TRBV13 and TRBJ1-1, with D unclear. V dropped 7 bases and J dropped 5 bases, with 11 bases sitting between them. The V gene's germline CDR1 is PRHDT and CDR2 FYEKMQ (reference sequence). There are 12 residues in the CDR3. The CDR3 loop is CASNRVGTEAFF. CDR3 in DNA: TGTGCCAGCAACCGAGTCGGTACTGAAGCTTTCTTT.

The CDR3 sequence is CASSYGLAGGYEQYF. The CDR3 region has the DNA TGTGCCAGCAGCTATGGACTAGCGGGAGGATACGAGCAGTACTTC. The V gene is TRBV7-6, the J gene TRBJ2-7; 14 bases align to TRBD2. Germline V lookup: CDR1 SGHVS, CDR2 FNYEAQ. This CDR3 is built from 15 residues. V lost 4 bases and J lost 4; bases outside the gene matches: 3. Variable domain in full (rest from reference TRBV7-6 and TRBJ2-7): GAGVSQSPRYKVTKRGQDVALRCDPISGHVSLYWYRQALGQGPEFLTYFNYEAQQDKSGLPNDRFSAERPEGSISTLTIQRTEQRDSAMYRCASSYGLAGGYEQYFGPGTRLTVT.

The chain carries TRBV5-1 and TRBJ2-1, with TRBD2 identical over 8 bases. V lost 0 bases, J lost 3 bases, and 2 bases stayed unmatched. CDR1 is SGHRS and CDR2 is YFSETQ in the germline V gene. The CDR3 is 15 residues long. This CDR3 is CASSLDSGIYNEQFF. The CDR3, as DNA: TGCGCCAGCAGCTTGGATAGCGGGATCTACAATGAGCAGTTCTTC. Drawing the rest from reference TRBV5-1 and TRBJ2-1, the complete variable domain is KAGVTQTPRYLIKTRGQQVTLSCSPISGHRSVSWYQQTPGQGLQFLFEYFSETQRNKGNFPGRFSGRQFSNSRSEMNVSTLELGDSALYLCASSLDSGIYNEQFFGPGTRLTVL.

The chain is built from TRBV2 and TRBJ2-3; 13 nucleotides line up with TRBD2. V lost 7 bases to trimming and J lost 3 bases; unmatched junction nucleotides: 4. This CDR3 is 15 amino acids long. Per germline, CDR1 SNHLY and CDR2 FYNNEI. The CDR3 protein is CASMTSGRMTDTQYF. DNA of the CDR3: TGTGCCAGCATGACTAGCGGGAGGATGACAGATACGCAGTATTTT.

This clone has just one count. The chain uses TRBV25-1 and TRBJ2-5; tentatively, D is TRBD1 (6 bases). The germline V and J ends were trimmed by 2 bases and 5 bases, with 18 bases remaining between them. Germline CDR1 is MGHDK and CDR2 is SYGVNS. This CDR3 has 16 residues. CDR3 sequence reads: CASSESRGVGWETQYF. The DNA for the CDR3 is TGTGCCAGCAGTGAAAGCAGGGGAGTGGGTTGGGAGACCCAGTACTTC.

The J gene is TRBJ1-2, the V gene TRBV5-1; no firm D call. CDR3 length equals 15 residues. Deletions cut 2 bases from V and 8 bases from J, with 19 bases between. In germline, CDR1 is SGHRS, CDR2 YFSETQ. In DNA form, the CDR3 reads TGCGCCAGCAGCTTTCTCGTGGGTGAGGGCGGAGGCTACACCTTC. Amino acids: CASSFLVGEGGGYTF.

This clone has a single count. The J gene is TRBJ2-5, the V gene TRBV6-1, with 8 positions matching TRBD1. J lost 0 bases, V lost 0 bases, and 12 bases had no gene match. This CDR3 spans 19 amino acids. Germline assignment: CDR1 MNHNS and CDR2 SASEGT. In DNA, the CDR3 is TGTGCCAGCAGTGAAGCGCCTAGGGGACAGGCTACGTACCAAGAGACCCAGTACTTC. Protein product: CASSEAPRGQATYQETQYF.

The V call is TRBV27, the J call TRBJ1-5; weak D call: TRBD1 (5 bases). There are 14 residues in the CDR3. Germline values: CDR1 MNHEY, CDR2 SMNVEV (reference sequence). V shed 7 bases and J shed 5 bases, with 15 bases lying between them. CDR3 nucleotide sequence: TGTGCCAGCAACAGGACATGCATTTATCAGCCCCAGCATTTT. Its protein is CASNRTCIYQPQHF.

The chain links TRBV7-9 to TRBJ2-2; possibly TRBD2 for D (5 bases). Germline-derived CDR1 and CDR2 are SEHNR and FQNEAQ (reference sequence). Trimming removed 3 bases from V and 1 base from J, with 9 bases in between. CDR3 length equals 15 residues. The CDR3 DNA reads TGTGCCAGCAGCTTCCGGGATGGGAACACCGGGGAGCTGTTTTTT. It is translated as CASSFRDGNTGELFF.